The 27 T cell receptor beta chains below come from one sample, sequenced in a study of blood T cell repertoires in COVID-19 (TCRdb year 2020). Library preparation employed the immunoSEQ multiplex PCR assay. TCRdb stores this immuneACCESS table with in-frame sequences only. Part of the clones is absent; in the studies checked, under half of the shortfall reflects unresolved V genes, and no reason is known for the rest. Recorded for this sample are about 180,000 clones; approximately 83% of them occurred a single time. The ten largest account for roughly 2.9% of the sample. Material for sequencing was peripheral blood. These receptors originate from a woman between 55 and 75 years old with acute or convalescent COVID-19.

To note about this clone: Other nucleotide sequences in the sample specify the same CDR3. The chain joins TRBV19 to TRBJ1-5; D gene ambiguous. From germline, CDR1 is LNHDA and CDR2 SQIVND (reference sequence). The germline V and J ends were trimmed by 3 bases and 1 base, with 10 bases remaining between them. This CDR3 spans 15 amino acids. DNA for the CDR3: TGTGCCAGTAGTATCCAACGGGGAAGCAATCAGCCCCAGCATTTT. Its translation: CASSIQRGSNQPQHF.

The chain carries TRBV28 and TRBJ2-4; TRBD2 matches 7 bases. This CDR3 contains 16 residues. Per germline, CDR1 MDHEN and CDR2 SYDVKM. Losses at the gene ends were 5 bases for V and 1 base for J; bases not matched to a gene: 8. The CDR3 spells CASSPGGIGAKNIQYF. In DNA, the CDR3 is TGTGCCAGCAGTCCCGGGGGGATTGGGGCCAAAAACATTCAGTACTTC.

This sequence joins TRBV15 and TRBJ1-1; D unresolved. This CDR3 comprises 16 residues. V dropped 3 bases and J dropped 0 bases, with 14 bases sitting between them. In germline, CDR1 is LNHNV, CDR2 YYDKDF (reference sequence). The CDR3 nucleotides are TGTGCCACCAGCAGTGGGCGACACATTTTGAACACTGAAGCTTTCTTT. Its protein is CATSSGRHILNTEAFF.

The CDR3 nucleotides are TGTGCCAGCAGCTTAAATCGGAACACCGGGGAGCTGTTTTTT. It encodes CASSLNRNTGELFF. The genes are TRBV7-2 and TRBJ2-2, with D unclear. CDR3 length: 14 amino acids. The germline CDR1 and CDR2 sequences are SGHTA and FQGNSA. V shed 2 bases and J shed 1 base, with 5 bases lying between them.

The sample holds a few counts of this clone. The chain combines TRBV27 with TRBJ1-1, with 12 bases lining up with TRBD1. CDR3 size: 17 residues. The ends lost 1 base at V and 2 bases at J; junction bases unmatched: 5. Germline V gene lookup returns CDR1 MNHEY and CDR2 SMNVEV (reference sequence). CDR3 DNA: TGTGCCAGCAGTTTATACCGGGACAGGGGGCGAAACACTGAAGCTTTCTTT. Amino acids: CASSLYRDRGRNTEAFF.

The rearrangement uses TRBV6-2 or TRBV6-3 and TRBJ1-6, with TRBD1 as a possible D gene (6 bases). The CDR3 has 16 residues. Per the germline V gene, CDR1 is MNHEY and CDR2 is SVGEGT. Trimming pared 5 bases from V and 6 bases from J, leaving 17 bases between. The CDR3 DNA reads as TGTGCCAGCAGTCTCAGGGGAGATAATTCTAATTCACCCCTCCACTTT. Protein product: CASSLRGDNSNSPLHF.

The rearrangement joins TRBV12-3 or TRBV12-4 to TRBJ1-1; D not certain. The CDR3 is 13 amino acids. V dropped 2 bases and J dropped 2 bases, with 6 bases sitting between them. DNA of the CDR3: TGTGCCAGCAGTTTACAGGTTAACACTGAAGCTTTCTTT. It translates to CASSLQVNTEAFF.

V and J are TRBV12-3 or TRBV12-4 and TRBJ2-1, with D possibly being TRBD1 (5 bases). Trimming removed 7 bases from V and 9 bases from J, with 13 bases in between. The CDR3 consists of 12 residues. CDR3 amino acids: CASTRPDSEQFF. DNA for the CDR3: TGTGCCAGCACCAGACCTGACAGTGAGCAGTTCTTC.

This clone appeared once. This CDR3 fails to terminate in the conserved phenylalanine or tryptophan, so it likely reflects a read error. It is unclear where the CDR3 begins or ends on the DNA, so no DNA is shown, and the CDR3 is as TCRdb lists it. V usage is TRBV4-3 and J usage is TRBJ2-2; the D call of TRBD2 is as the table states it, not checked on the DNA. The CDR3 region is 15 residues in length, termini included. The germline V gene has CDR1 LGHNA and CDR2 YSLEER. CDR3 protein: CASSQEGGVKGPESV.

In nucleotides, the CDR3 is TGTGCCAGCAGTTATGCCTCTACTCTCAACGAGCAGTACTTC. Its protein product is CASSYASTLNEQYF. The V and J genes are TRBV6-2 or TRBV6-3 and TRBJ2-7; D unclear. Deletions cut 3 bases from V and 5 bases from J, with 14 bases between. Germline CDR1 and CDR2: MNHEY and SVGEGT. CDR3 length: 14 amino acids.

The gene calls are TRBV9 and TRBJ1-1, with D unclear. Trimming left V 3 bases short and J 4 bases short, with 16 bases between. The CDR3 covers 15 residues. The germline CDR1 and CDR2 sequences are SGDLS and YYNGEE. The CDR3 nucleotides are TGTGCCAGCAGCGCCCTCGACTCTGCGGCCACTGAAGCTTTCTTT. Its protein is CASSALDSAATEAFF.

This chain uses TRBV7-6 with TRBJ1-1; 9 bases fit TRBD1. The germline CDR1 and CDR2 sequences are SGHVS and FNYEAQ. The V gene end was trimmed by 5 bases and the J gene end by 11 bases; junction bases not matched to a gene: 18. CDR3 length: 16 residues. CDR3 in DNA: TGTGCCAGCAGCACGACCGGGACAGGGACCCTTGACCGGGCTTTCTTT. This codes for CASSTTGTGTLDRAFF.

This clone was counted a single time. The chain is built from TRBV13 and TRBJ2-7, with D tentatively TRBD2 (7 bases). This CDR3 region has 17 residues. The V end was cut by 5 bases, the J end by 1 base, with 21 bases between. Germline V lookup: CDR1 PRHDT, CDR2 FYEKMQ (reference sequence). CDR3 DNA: TGTGCCAGCAGCGCCAGCCTTGAGGGGGGGGTTTCCTACGAGCAGTACTTC. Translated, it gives CASSASLEGGVSYEQYF. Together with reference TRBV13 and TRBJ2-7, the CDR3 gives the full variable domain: AAGVIQSPRHLIKEKRETATLKCYPIPRHDTVYWYQQGPGQDPQFLISFYEKMQSDKGSIPDRFSAQQFSDYHSELNMSSLELGDSALYFCASSASLEGGVSYEQYFGPGTRLTVT.

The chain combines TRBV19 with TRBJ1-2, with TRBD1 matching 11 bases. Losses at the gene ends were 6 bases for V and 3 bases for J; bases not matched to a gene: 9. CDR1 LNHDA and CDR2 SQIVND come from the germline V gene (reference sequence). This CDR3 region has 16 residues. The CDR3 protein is CASRPPGQGAYYGYTF. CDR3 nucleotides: TGTGCCAGTAGACCCCCTGGACAGGGGGCGTACTATGGCTACACCTTC.

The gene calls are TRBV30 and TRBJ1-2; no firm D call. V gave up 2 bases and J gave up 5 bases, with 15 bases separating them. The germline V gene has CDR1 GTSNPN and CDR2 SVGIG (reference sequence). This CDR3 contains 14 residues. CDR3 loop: CAWSFGVGPYGYTF. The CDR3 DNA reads TGTGCCTGGAGTTTCGGGGTGGGTCCGTATGGCTACACCTTC.

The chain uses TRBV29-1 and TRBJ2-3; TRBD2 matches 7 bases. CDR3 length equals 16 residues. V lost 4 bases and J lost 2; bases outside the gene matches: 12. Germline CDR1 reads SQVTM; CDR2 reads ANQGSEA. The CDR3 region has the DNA TGCAGCGTTGGGCCTGGGGCAGCGGGGTTCACAGATACGCAGTATTTT. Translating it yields CSVGPGAAGFTDTQYF.

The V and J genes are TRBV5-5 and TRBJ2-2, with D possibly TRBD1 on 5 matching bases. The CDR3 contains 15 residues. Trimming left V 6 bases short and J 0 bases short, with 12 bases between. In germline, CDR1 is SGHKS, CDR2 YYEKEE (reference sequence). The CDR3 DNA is TGTGCCAGCACCTACGACAGAGCGAACACCGGGGAGCTGTTTTTT. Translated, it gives CASTYDRANTGELFF.

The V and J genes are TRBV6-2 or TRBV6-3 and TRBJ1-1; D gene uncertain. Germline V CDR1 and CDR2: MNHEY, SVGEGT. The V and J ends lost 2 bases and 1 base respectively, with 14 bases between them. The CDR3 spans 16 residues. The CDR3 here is CASSYDVLTGNTEAFF. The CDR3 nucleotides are TGTGCCAGCAGTTACGACGTACTCACGGGGAACACTGAAGCTTTCTTT.

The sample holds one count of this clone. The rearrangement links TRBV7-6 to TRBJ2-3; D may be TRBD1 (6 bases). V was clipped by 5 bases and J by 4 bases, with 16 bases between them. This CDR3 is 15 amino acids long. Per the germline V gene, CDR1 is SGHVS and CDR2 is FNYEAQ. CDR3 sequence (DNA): TGTGCCAGCAGCCCCCCCTCGCAGGGGCCAGATACGCAGTATTTT. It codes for CASSPPSQGPDTQYF.

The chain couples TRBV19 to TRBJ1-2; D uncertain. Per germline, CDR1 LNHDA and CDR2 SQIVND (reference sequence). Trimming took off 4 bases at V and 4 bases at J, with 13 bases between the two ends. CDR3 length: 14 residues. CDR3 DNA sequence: TGTGCCAGTAGTAGCCGGGGAGAAGCCTATGGCTACACCTTC. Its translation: CASSSRGEAYGYTF.

The CDR3, as DNA: TGTGCCACCAGTGATTCCAGGGGGTTGGGCACTGAAGCTTTCTTT. Amino acid sequence: CATSDSRGLGTEAFF. This chain links TRBV24-1 with TRBJ1-1; 7 bases are shared with TRBD1. The CDR3 sequence is 15 residues long. Germline CDR1 reads KGHDR; CDR2 reads SFDVKD. The V and J ends lost 2 bases and 4 bases, in that order; junction bases with no gene match: 6.

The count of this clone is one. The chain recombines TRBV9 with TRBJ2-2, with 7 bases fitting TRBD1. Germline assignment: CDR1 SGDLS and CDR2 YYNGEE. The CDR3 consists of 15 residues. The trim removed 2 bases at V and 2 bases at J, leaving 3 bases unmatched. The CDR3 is CASSVRTGNTGELFF. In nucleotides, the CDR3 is TGTGCCAGCAGCGTCAGGACAGGTAACACCGGGGAGCTGTTTTTT. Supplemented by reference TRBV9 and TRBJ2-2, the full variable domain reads DSGVTQTPKHLITATGQRVTLRCSPRSGDLSVYWYQQSLDQGLQFLIQYYNGEERAKGNILERFSAQQFPDLHSELNLSSLELGDSALYFCASSVRTGNTGELFFGEGSRLTVL.

The CDR3 region is CASSLALAGGTDTQYF. CDR3 nucleotide sequence: TGTGCCAGCAGCTTAGCCCTAGCGGGGGGCACAGATACGCAGTATTTT. The chain is built from TRBV7-2 and TRBJ2-3; TRBD2 matches at 10 bases. The V gene's germline CDR1 is SGHTA and CDR2 FQGNSA. With V trimmed by 0 bases and J by 1 base, 1 base remained unmatched. CDR3 length equals 16 residues.

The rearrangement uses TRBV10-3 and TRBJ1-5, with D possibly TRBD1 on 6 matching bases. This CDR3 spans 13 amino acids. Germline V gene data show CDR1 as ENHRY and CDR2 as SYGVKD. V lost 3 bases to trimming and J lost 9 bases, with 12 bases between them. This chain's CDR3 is CAISEQGSMPQHF. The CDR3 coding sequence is TGTGCCATCAGTGAACAGGGCTCGATGCCCCAGCATTTT.

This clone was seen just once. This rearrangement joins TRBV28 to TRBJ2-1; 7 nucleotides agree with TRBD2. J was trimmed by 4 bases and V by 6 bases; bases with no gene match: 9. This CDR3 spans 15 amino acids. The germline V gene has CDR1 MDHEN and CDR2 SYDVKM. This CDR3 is CASSSLGGGYNEQFF. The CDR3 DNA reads TGTGCCAGCAGCTCATTGGGGGGGGGTTACAATGAGCAGTTCTTC. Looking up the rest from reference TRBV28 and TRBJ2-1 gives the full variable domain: DVKVTQSSRYLVKRTGEKVFLECVQDMDHENMFWYRQDPGLGLRLIYFSYDVKMKEKGDIPEGYSVSREKKERFSLILESASTNQTSMYLCASSSLGGGYNEQFFGPGTRLTVL.

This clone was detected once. The CDR3 sequence: CASSLTGLAVQETQYF. The CDR3 DNA reads as TGCGCCAGCAGCTTGACGGGGCTAGCGGTCCAAGAGACCCAGTACTTC. The V gene is TRBV5-1, the J gene TRBJ2-5, with TRBD2 matching over 7 bases. CDR1 is SGHRS and CDR2 is YFSETQ in the germline V gene. This CDR3 contains 16 residues. V trimming: 1 base; J trimming: 1 base; junction bases outside the gene matches: 7.

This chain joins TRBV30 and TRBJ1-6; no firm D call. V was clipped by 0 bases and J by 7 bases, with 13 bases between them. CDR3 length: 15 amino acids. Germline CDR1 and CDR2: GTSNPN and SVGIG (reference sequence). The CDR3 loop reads CAWSVRGRWNSPLHF. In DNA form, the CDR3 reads TGTGCCTGGAGTGTACGAGGGAGGTGGAATTCACCCCTCCACTTT.